The 24 T cell receptor beta chains below all came from one sample that was sequenced in a study of cytomegalovirus exposure and HLA in healthy donors (dated by TCRdb to about 2017). The library relied on the immunoSEQ multiplex PCR assay. For the multiplex PCR, a mixture combining 60 forward primers for TCR Vbeta segments and 13 reverse primers for TCR Jbeta segments was used. TCRdb provides this immuneACCESS table in a form limited to in-frame rearrangements. Some clones are lacking; in checked studies, under half of them reflect an unresolved V gene, and why the rest are absent is not known. The sample has about 130,000 clones on record, 72% of them singletons. The top ten constitute under 5.5% of the sample. Sequenced sample: PBMCs. All receptors come from a man aged 50 to 60 in good health and CMV-seropositive.

A few counts support this clone. The CDR3 protein is CASSAGTGIIGYTF. Written as DNA, the CDR3 is TGTGCCAGCAGCGCCGGGACAGGGATTATTGGCTACACCTTC. This rearrangement joins TRBV9 to TRBJ1-2; 9 bases fit TRBD1. Germline V lookup: CDR1 SGDLS, CDR2 YYNGEE. The CDR3 sequence is 14 residues long. V trimming: 3 bases; J trimming: 7 bases; junction bases outside the gene matches: 7.

This clone was seen only a few times. The J gene is TRBJ2-3, the V gene TRBV5-8; 10 nucleotides match TRBD2. V was clipped by 2 bases and J by 6 bases; unmatched bases: 3. The germline CDR1 and CDR2 sequences are SGHTS and YDEGEE. The CDR3 consists of 14 residues. In DNA, the CDR3 is TGTGCCAGCAGCTTAGCGGGAGGGAGGGATACGCAGTATTTT. This sequence encodes CASSLAGGRDTQYF.

The V call is TRBV4-2, the J call TRBJ2-1, with 8 bases that match TRBD2. The germline CDR1 and CDR2 sequences are LGHNA and YNFKEQ. V was pared by 4 bases and J by 6 bases, with 11 bases of the junction left unmatched. The CDR3 is 16 amino acids. The CDR3: CASSLFTGGTGNEQFF. In DNA, the CDR3 is TGTGCCAGCAGCCTATTTACGGGGGGGACTGGCAATGAGCAGTTCTTC.

The chain couples TRBV28 to TRBJ1-1; D possibly corresponds to TRBD1 (6 bases). V lost 8 bases, J lost 5 bases, and 18 bases lay in between. The CDR3 spans 14 residues. Germline V gene sequence: CDR1 MDHEN, CDR2 SYDVKM. CDR3 DNA: TGTGCCAGCCGACGGGGGGGCTCGGGGACTGAAGCTTTCTTT. It is translated as CASRRGGSGTEAFF.

The J gene is TRBJ1-3, the V gene TRBV5-1; unclear D gene. V was pared by 3 bases and J by 5 bases, with 9 bases between. The CDR3 runs to 13 residues. Germline loops: CDR1 SGHRS, CDR2 YFSETQ. CDR3 bases: TGCGCCAGCAGCTCGGGAGACCGAAACACCATATATTTT. Protein product: CASSSGDRNTIYF.

The J gene is TRBJ1-5, the V gene TRBV7-2; no reliable D call. Germline values: CDR1 SGHTA, CDR2 FQGNSA. This CDR3 is 16 amino acids long. V was cut by 5 bases and J by 4 bases, with 18 bases left in between. DNA of the CDR3: TGTGCCAGCAGCCCCGACGTAGTAGAGGGAAATCAGCCCCAGCATTTT. Translated, it gives CASSPDVVEGNQPQHF.

The chain recombines TRBV6-1 with TRBJ2-1; tentative D call: TRBD2 (5 bases). Germline CDR1 MNHNS, CDR2 SASEGT. The CDR3 extends over 15 amino acids. Between the trimmed V and J ends, which lost 3 bases and 5 bases, there was a span of 14 bases. CDR3: CASSESPGGHNEQFF. For the CDR3, the DNA is TGTGCCAGCAGTGAGTCTCCCGGCGGGCACAATGAGCAGTTCTTC.

This clone was seen a handful of times. The chain uses TRBV11-3 and TRBJ1-2, with D perhaps TRBD1 (5 bases). Per germline, CDR1 SGHNT and CDR2 YENEEA. Between the trimmed V and J ends, which lost 5 bases and 0 bases, there was a span of 16 bases. The CDR3 totals 16 residues. The CDR3 bases are TGTGCCAGCAGCATTCATTTGCGGGGGACTAACTATGGCTACACCTTC. As protein: CASSIHLRGTNYGYTF.

The rearrangement uses TRBV2 and TRBJ2-6; tentatively, D is TRBD2 (5 bases). Per germline, CDR1 SNHLY and CDR2 FYNNEI. Trimming removed 1 base from V and 4 bases from J, with 8 bases in between. The CDR3 spans 15 residues. CDR3 in DNA: TGTGCCAGCAGTGAAGAGACTACCGGGGCCAACGTCCTGACTTTC. Protein product: CASSEETTGANVLTF.

The chain links TRBV5-1 to TRBJ1-4, with 10 bases lining up with TRBD1. J was trimmed by 2 bases and V by 7 bases; bases with no gene match: 2. Germline V CDR1 and CDR2: SGHRS, YFSETQ. This CDR3 spans 14 amino acids. CDR3 residues: CASGQGGTNEKLFF. The DNA for the CDR3 is TGCGCCAGCGGACAGGGGGGGACTAATGAAAAACTGTTTTTT.

The table lists this clone with a few counts. This rearrangement joins TRBV7-9 to TRBJ2-5; 8 nucleotides align to TRBD1. The CDR3 has 14 amino acids. Germline lookup yields CDR1 SEHNR and CDR2 FQNEAQ (reference sequence). V shed 1 base, J shed 5 bases, and the junction held 3 bases outside the gene matches. The CDR3 DNA reads as TGTGCCAGCAGCTTAGGACAGGGGATCGAGACCCAGTACTTC. Translating it yields CASSLGQGIETQYF.

This chain links TRBV11-1 with TRBJ2-1; tentatively, D is TRBD1 (6 bases). V was clipped by 2 bases and J by 8 bases, with 13 bases between them. From germline, CDR1 is SGHAT and CDR2 FQDESV (reference sequence). The CDR3 is 14 residues long. The CDR3 bases are TGTGCCAGCAGCTTAAGGGGGAAGTCGGATGAGCAGTTCTTC. It is translated as CASSLRGKSDEQFF.

This chain uses TRBV5-8 with TRBJ1-5, with D unresolved. The CDR3 spans 12 residues. Germline V gene sequence: CDR1 SGHTS, CDR2 YDEGEE. Trimming removed 3 bases from V and 4 bases from J, with 5 bases in between. The CDR3 sequence: CASSSFNQPQHF. In DNA, the CDR3 is TGTGCCAGCAGCTCATTTAATCAGCCCCAGCATTTT.

This clone was seen more than once but under ten times. J is TRBJ2-7 and V is TRBV6-1, with TRBD2 matching 13 bases. The CDR3 contains 16 residues. The germline gives CDR1 MNHNS, CDR2 SASEGT. The trim removed 4 bases at V and 2 bases at J, leaving 5 bases unmatched. In DNA, the CDR3 is TGTGCCAGCAGTGGGGGACTAGCGGGGAAACCCTACGAGCAGTACTTC. Translation: CASSGGLAGKPYEQYF.

The chain links TRBV5-6 to TRBJ2-7; weak D call: TRBD2 (6 bases). Per germline, CDR1 SGHDT and CDR2 YYEEEE. V lost 2 bases to trimming and J lost 5 bases, with 23 bases between them. The CDR3 covers 17 residues. The CDR3 loop reads CASSFTSSGEGRNEQYF. The CDR3 DNA reads TGTGCCAGCAGCTTCACCTCTTCGGGGGAAGGGAGAAACGAGCAGTACTTC. Based on the CDR3 plus reference TRBV5-6 and TRBJ2-7, the full variable domain is DAGVTQSPTHLIKTRGQQVTLRCSPKSGHDTVSWYQQALGQGPQFIFQYYEEEERQRGNFPDRFSGHQFPNYSSELNVNALLLGDSALYLCASSFTSSGEGRNEQYFGPGTRLTVT.

This chain uses TRBV4-1 with TRBJ1-4, with D tentatively TRBD1 (5 bases). Between the trimmed V and J ends, which lost 0 bases and 2 bases, there was a span of 7 bases. The germline gives CDR1 MGHRA, CDR2 YSYEKL. This CDR3 comprises 15 residues. CDR3 nucleotides: TGCGCCAGCAGCCAAGATCGGGGGACTAATGAAAAACTGTTTTTT. As protein: CASSQDRGTNEKLFF.

This chain links TRBV15 with TRBJ1-1, with 8 bases fitting TRBD1. The germline V gene encodes CDR1 LNHNV and CDR2 YYDKDF (reference sequence). Trimming cost V 1 base and J 10 bases; bases outside gene matches: 14. This CDR3 is 16 amino acids long. The CDR3 bases are TGTGCCACCAGCAGAGGCCAAAATTCAGGGGGCGGCTCAGCTTTCTTT. It is translated as CATSRGQNSGGGSAFF.

This chain links TRBV29-1 with TRBJ2-3; TRBD2 agrees at 16 bases. There are 18 residues in the CDR3. Germline V gene sequence: CDR1 SQVTM, CDR2 ANQGSEA. The junction had 6 bases not matched to a gene; V was cut back by 0 bases and J by 3 bases. CDR3 amino acids: CSVEDLGTSGRGTDTQYF. The DNA for the CDR3 is TGCAGCGTTGAAGATTTGGGGACTAGCGGGAGGGGAACAGATACGCAGTATTTT.

V gene TRBV9 combines with J gene TRBJ1-1, with a possible D match to TRBD1 (5 bases). The CDR3 spans 15 residues. V dropped 1 base and J dropped 11 bases, with 21 bases sitting between them. Germline lookup yields CDR1 SGDLS and CDR2 YYNGEE. CDR3 nucleotides: TGTGCCAGCAGCGTACCCCAGATGACAGCCGCGACGGCTTTCTTT. Translating gives CASSVPQMTAATAFF.

This chain links TRBV5-1 with TRBJ1-1; D not resolved. V lost 0 bases, J lost 3 bases, and 9 bases lay in between. The CDR3 sequence is 14 residues long. Germline CDR1 SGHRS, CDR2 YFSETQ. CDR3 amino acids: CASSLEVGYTEAFF. DNA of the CDR3: TGCGCCAGCAGCTTGGAAGTCGGTTACACTGAAGCTTTCTTT.

The CDR3 sequence: CASSSRTGKPGNTEAFF. In nucleotides, the CDR3 is TGTGCCAGCAGCTCTCGGACAGGGAAGCCTGGGAACACTGAAGCTTTCTTT. The chain is built from TRBV5-4 and TRBJ1-1, with 8 bases matching TRBD1. The germline CDR1 and CDR2 sequences are SGHNT and YYREEE (reference sequence). The CDR3 is 17 residues long. With 3 bases clipped from V and 1 base from J, the junction kept 11 bases outside the gene matches.

This clone was seen a few times. The rearrangement uses TRBV5-4 and TRBJ2-3; 7 bases are shared with TRBD2. The length of the CDR3 is 16 residues. Germline trimming cut 5 bases from V and 0 bases from J; bases unmatched to any gene: 9. Germline-derived CDR1 and CDR2 are SGHNT and YYREEE (reference sequence). CDR3 protein: CASSRWTGGSTDTQYF. CDR3 DNA: TGTGCCAGCAGTCGCTGGACCGGGGGGAGCACAGATACGCAGTATTTT.

The V and J genes are TRBV6-4 and TRBJ2-1, with 12 bases fitting TRBD2. From germline, CDR1 is MRHNA and CDR2 SNTAGT. The CDR3 extends over 17 amino acids. V lost 0 bases, J lost 6 bases, and 6 bases stayed unmatched. CDR3 coding DNA: TGTGCCAGCAGTGACTCCCCGACTAGCGGGGGAATCAATGAGCAGTTCTTC. This translates into CASSDSPTSGGINEQFF.

This sequence joins TRBV28 and TRBJ1-2; 9 bases map to TRBD1. The ends lost 6 bases at V and 1 base at J; junction bases unmatched: 9. The germline gives CDR1 MDHEN, CDR2 SYDVKM. The CDR3 contains 16 residues. The CDR3 sequence: CASRYRGRILNYGYTF. The CDR3 DNA reads TGTGCCAGCAGGTACAGGGGGCGGATCCTTAACTATGGCTACACCTTC.